The present entry profiles one T cell receptor beta chain with its context. Its antigen specificity is not known. One base away there is no much larger clone; base qualities are not given. Sequenced using an Illumina NovaSeq 6000. cDNA libraries for TCRalpha and TCRbeta were prepared by 5'RACE using constant-segment primers, with sample barcodes and unique molecular identifiers added. Trizol reagent was used to extract RNA from every sample. Libraries were amplified in two PCR steps, with a second sample barcode and Illumina TruSeq adapters added in the second step. Libraries were sequenced on an Illumina NovaSeq with 2 x 150 bp paired-end reads. The paper's data handling went like this. With migec v1.2.7, reads were demultiplexed and then collapsed into UMI-guided consensus sequences. With mixcr v2.1.11, UMI consensuses were aligned to TRA and TRB V and J templates and assembled into clonotypes. Clonotypes were classified as expanded or contracted when called significant by both edgeR and NoisET, with noise models trained on biological replicates. edgeR calls used a false discovery rate-adjusted p below 0.01 and a log2 fold-change threshold of 1. PCA with hierarchical clustering of max-normalized trajectories of the 1000 most abundant clonotypes was used as exploratory dynamics analysis. Separately sequenced CD4+ and CD8+ repertoires were used to assign a CD4 or CD8 phenotype to each responding clone. TCRdb passed the public sequencing reads through fastp at Q25 and MiXCR, retaining productive beta sequences. Under each unique CDR3 protein, matching rows form one entry showing the most common genes and DNA. Clone size and V and J calls follow TCRdb, not the original study. The sample has some 290,000 distinct CDR3 sequences on record, roughly 15% of them singletons. In total, the top ten clones hold over 20% of the sample.

Cut back by 11 bases and 5 bases, the V and J ends lie 12 bases apart. From its cysteine to its phenylalanine, the CDR3 spans 12 amino acids. Kept here is only the CDR3 DNA, which spans 36 bases and is read in frame from base 1. Via the germline V gene (reference sequence), CDR1 is SEHNR and CDR2 FQNEAQ. The data originate from a study of T-cell memory formation after mild COVID-19 (dated by TCRdb to the early 2020s). Notes on the research overall: TCR sequence clusters from the two donors were found to be largely donor specific. Two young, previously healthy adult volunteers, one female and one male, were included in the cohort. In a couple of donors, T-cell clones that expanded and contracted after mild COVID-19 were followed by sequencing TCRalpha and TCRbeta repertoires longitudinally.

Ficoll-Paque density gradient centrifugation was the method used to isolate PBMCs. Paper-wide results and their limitations: Balanced CD4/CD8 phenotypes were observed for clones contracting from day 15 to 85, whereas a bias towards CD4+ was observed for a second wave of clones expanding from day 15 to 37. SARS-CoV-2 specificity was not confirmed for the second-wave clones peaking on day 37. Only a couple of mild cases were covered by the study, and larger cohorts that include severe cases with pre-infection samples were considered necessary. Some responding clones were found in pre-infection memory, which suggests that pre-existing cross-reactive memory T cells took part in the SARS-CoV-2 response. Contracting CD4+ clones turned up mainly in the CM and EM memory subsets, whereas EMRA was where CD8+ clones were enriched.

The sample comprised PBMCs or a T cell subset sorted from them (not recorded which). This TCR came from a man aged 18-30 years who had mild COVID-19 (a few samples of this study predate the infection). The sample titles of this study are shuffled in the database, so cell type and time point are left out; the donor was told from shared clones. Recombination linked TRBV7-9 to TRBJ2-2, with the D gene uncertain. Read as DNA, the sequence is TGTGCCTGCGACCCTCAGACCGGGGAGCTGTTTTTT. The encoded protein is CACDPQTGELFF.